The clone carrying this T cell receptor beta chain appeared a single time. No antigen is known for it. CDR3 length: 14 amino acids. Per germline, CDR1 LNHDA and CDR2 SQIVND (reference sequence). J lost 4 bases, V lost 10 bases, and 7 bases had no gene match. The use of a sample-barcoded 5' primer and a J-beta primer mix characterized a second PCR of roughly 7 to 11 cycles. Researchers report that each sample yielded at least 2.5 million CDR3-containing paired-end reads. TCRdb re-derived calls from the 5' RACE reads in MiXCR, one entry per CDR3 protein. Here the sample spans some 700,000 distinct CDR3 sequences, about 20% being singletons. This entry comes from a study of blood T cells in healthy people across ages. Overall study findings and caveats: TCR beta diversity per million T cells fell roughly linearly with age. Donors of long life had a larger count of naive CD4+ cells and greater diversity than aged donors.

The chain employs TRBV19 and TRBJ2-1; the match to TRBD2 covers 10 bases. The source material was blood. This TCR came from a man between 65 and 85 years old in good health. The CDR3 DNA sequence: TGTGCCACTGAAAGGACTAGCGGATACAATGAGCAGTTCTTC. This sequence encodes CATERTSGYNEQFF.